This T cell receptor beta chain originates from a study of blood T cell repertoires in COVID-19. Whole-study context: Researchers got acute and convalescent COVID-19 samples from the United States, Italy and Spain. PBMCs, B-cell-depleted T cells, or T cells provided the cDNA or gDNA that made up the material.

In the original processing: Amplification of reference gene primers was used by the study to estimate nucleated cell counts. Profiling relied on immunoSEQ multiplex PCR, and the TCRdb table lists in-frame clones only, not all of them. The DNA gave D and trimming, while V, J and clone size come from that table. This sample has 130,000 to 150,000 clones, with 70% to 85% found just once. The CDR3 is made up of 15 amino acids. With 2 bases removed from V and 0 bases from J, the gap between germline ends came to 11 bases. Germline CDR1 reads MNHNS; CDR2 reads SASEGT. This chain uses TRBV6-1 with TRBJ2-7; D is perhaps TRBD1 (5 bases). This TCR came from a woman of 80 years or more in a cohort sampled during active or convalescent COVID-19. What was sequenced was peripheral blood. In DNA, the CDR3 is TGTGCCAGCAGTGAACCTGGCAGGGACTCCTACGAGCAGTACTTC. Translating it yields CASSEPGRDSYEQYF.